The 16 T cell receptor beta chains below all came from one sample that was sequenced in a study of read filtering for tumor transcriptome and immune sequencing (TCRdb year 2020). TCRdb shows the sequencer as Illumina HiSeq 4000. TCR libraries were constructed from approximately 390 ng RNA using the Immunoverse kit, and molecular barcoded adaptors covering alpha/delta and beta/gamma chains were employed. Starting from the raw public reads, TCRdb applied fastp trimming at Q25, assembled clones with MiXCR and retained in-frame beta chains. Each entry merges the rows of one CDR3 protein and shows their most common DNA and genes. Here the sample has 130,000 or so distinct CDR3 sequences; about 12% occur a single time. Of the sample, 6.5% to 9% is held by the ten largest clones. What was sequenced was a population of CD138-negative cells sorted from bone marrow. The intended sense of this specimen's cell subset or site label: bone marrow mononuclear cells depleted of CD138+ plasma/myeloma cells by negative magnetic selection. The receptors originated from a donor at least 40 years old with multiple myeloma.

This clonotype was counted many times. The V and J genes are TRBV6-2 or TRBV6-3 and TRBJ2-7, with D possibly matching TRBD2 (5 bases). This CDR3 is 13 amino acids long. Germline V gene sequence: CDR1 MNHEY, CDR2 SVGEGT. V lost 3 bases, J lost 4 bases, and 10 bases lay in between. CDR3 loop: CASSYSEEYEQYF. The CDR3 bases are TGTGCCAGCAGTTATTCGGAGGAGTACGAGCAGTACTTC.

This clonotype was counted ten times or more. The chain combines TRBV20-1 with TRBJ2-3, with D possibly TRBD2 on 6 matching bases. The CDR3 extends over 14 amino acids. V was pared by 6 bases and J by 6 bases, with 19 bases between. Germline lookup yields CDR1 DFQATT and CDR2 SNEGSKA (reference sequence). CDR3 loop: CSALPGDSSDTQYF. CDR3 nucleotides: TGCAGTGCCCTACCGGGAGATAGCAGCGATACGCAGTATTTT.

This chain uses TRBV5-6 with TRBJ2-6; D possibly matches TRBD1 or TRBD2 (5 bases each). The CDR3 totals 15 residues. The V end was cut by 1 base, the J end by 1 base, with 6 bases between. In germline, CDR1 is SGHDT, CDR2 YYEEEE. The CDR3 DNA sequence: TGTGCCAGCAGCTTGTGGGGGTCTGGGGCCAACGTCCTGACTTTC. Translation: CASSLWGSGANVLTF.

This clonotype was seen more than once but under ten times. The J gene is TRBJ2-2, the V gene TRBV5-1, with D perhaps matching TRBD1 or TRBD2 (5 bases each). V was shortened by 1 base and J by 2 bases, with 21 bases between the two germline ends. In germline, CDR1 is SGHRS, CDR2 YFSETQ. The CDR3 loop spans 19 amino acids. The CDR3 reads CASSLRFVGPGPNTGELFF. In DNA form, the CDR3 reads TGCGCCAGCAGCTTGAGGTTCGTTGGTCCGGGACCTAACACCGGGGAGCTGTTTTTT. Full variable domain (rest looked up from reference TRBV5-1 and TRBJ2-2): KAGVTQTPRYLIKTRGQQVTLSCSPISGHRSVSWYQQTPGQGLQFLFEYFSETQRNKGNFPGRFSGRQFSNSRSEMNVSTLELGDSALYLCASSLRFVGPGPNTGELFFGEGSRLTVL.

This clonotype was observed many times. This chain uses TRBV12-3 or TRBV12-4 with TRBJ2-7; D is undetermined. This CDR3 spans 13 amino acids. Trimming took off 5 bases at V and 2 bases at J, with 10 bases between the two ends. CDR3 bases: TGTGCCAGCAGTCACCGGGCCACCTACGAGCAGTACTTC. This gives the protein CASSHRATYEQYF.

The table lists this clonotype with many counts. The chain recombines TRBV5-1 with TRBJ2-1; 13 bases agree with TRBD2. CDR3 length equals 18 residues. The V segment lost 1 base and the J segment 2 bases; nucleotides outside the gene matches: 6. Per the germline V gene, CDR1 is SGHRS and CDR2 is YFSETQ. The CDR3 reads CASSLRTSGSIAYNEQFF. CDR3 DNA sequence: TGCGCCAGCAGCTTGAGGACTAGCGGGAGTATCGCCTACAATGAGCAGTTCTTC.

The genes are TRBV12-3 or TRBV12-4 and TRBJ1-3; D not certain. Trimming pared 5 bases from V and 0 bases from J, leaving 14 bases between. The CDR3 consists of 16 residues. CDR3 DNA: TGTGCCAGCAGTCCTCTCCGGACGGTCTCTGGAAACACCATATATTTT. Translation: CASSPLRTVSGNTIYF.

This clonotype has at least ten counts. The rearrangement links TRBV2 to TRBJ2-7; 8 bases are shared with TRBD1. The J segment lost 3 bases and the V segment lost 5 bases, leaving 9 bases of the junction unmatched. CDR1 is SNHLY, CDR2 FYNNEI, per germline. The CDR3 extends over 15 amino acids. The DNA for the CDR3 is TGTGCCAGCAGTCCGCAATCGACAGGGGACTACGAGCAGTACTTC. Translation gives CASSPQSTGDYEQYF. The variable domain in full, with the rest retrieved from reference TRBV2 and TRBJ2-7, is EPEVTQTPSHQVTQMGQEVILRCVPISNHLYFYWYRQILGQKVEFLVSFYNNEISEKSEIFDDQFSVERPDGSNFTLKIRSTKLEDSAMYFCASSPQSTGDYEQYFGPGTRLTVT.

Concerning this clonotype itself: A much larger clone lies a single base off, so this may be a read error. The chain links TRBV13 to TRBJ2-7; no definite D call. Germline CDR1 and CDR2: PRHDT and FYEKMQ (reference sequence). CDR3 length: 13 amino acids. CDR3 region: CASSSPDLYEQNF. CDR3 coding DNA: TGTGCCAGCAGCTCACCGGACCTCTACGAGCAGAACTTC.

CDR3 coding DNA: TGTGCCAGCAGTTTCGAGCGGGAAAGCACAGATACGCAGTATTTT. It codes for CASSFERESTDTQYF. The V call is TRBV2, the J call TRBJ2-3; 7 positions agree with TRBD2. With 5 bases clipped from V and 0 bases from J, the junction kept 5 bases outside the gene matches. CDR1 SNHLY and CDR2 FYNNEI come from the germline V gene. The CDR3 has 15 amino acids.

The sample holds a few counts of this clonotype. The rearrangement uses TRBV4-3 and TRBJ2-7; 8 bases are a match to TRBD2. Germline CDR1 reads LGHNA; CDR2 reads YSLEER. After removal of 3 bases from V and 3 bases from J, the junction contained 7 bases not matched to a gene. The CDR3 runs 15 residues. CDR3 in DNA: TGCGCCAGCAGCCAGGCCGGGGGGGTGGGCTACGAGCAGTACTTC. The encoded protein is CASSQAGGVGYEQYF.

Notes on this clonotype: The junction shows a germline mismatch at one end, possibly a read error. The V call is TRBV6-1, the J call TRBJ2-2; TRBD2 matches at 9 bases. CDR3 length: 17 residues. The germline CDR1 and CDR2 sequences are MNHNS and SASEGT. DNA of the CDR3: TGTGCCAGCCTGGGGGGTAGCGGGAGTCCCTTTTCGGGGGAGCTGTTCTTT. Residues: CASLGGSGSPFSGELFF.

The sample holds many counts of this clonotype. The chain is built from TRBV4-2 and TRBJ2-5; 9 bases line up with TRBD2. V was pared by 4 bases and J by 5 bases, with 8 bases of the junction left unmatched. Germline CDR1 is LGHNA and CDR2 is YNFKEQ. The CDR3 extends over 15 amino acids. In DNA form, the CDR3 reads TGTGCCAGCAGCCCTTTAGCGGGAGATGCGGAGACCCAGTACTTC. This codes for CASSPLAGDAETQYF.

This clonotype showed up many times. DNA for the CDR3: TGCAGTGCTAGAGAGCCTAGCGGGAGCCTTCTTGATGAGCAGTTCTTC. This sequence encodes CSAREPSGSLLDEQFF. The rearrangement uses TRBV20-1 and TRBJ2-1; TRBD2 matches at 10 bases. The CDR3 covers 16 residues. Germline V gene sequence: CDR1 DFQATT, CDR2 SNEGSKA (reference sequence). The V gene end was trimmed by 0 bases and the J gene end by 8 bases; junction bases not matched to a gene: 10.

This clonotype was seen ten or more times. This sequence joins TRBV7-2 and TRBJ2-1; D is possibly TRBD1 (7 bases). Germline V CDR1 and CDR2: SGHTA, FQGNSA. The V gene lost 3 bases and the J gene lost 7 bases, with 19 bases spanning the gap. CDR3 length: 16 amino acids. In DNA, the CDR3 is TGTGCCAGCAGCTTTTACCGGAGGGCAGGGGGAAATGAGCAGTTCTTC. It is translated as CASSFYRRAGGNEQFF.

This clonotype was picked up many times. V is TRBV2 and J is TRBJ2-2; D gene unclear. Germline CDR1 reads SNHLY; CDR2 reads FYNNEI. This CDR3 comprises 16 residues. Trimming left V 1 base short and J 3 bases short, with 12 bases between. The CDR3 spells CASSEEAVVYTGELFF. For the CDR3, the DNA is TGTGCCAGCAGTGAAGAGGCAGTAGTGTACACCGGGGAGCTGTTTTTT.